A selection of T cell receptor beta chains follows, all from one sample in a study of monozygotic twins with inflammatory bowel disease. After re-calling the 5' RACE reads, TCRdb lists one entry per CDR3 protein, DNA absent. Its clone listing holds approximately 330,000 distinct CDR3 sequences. Sequencing was performed on blood. All receptors come from a human donor with ulcerative colitis or Crohn's disease, or a healthy co-twin of an affected twin (not recorded which). Both conserved end residues are part of each CDR3. Fields, in order: V gene, J gene, CDR3 protein.

TRBV5-4,TRBJ1-2,CASSLTGVHGYTF
TRBV5-1,TRBJ2-1,CASSDLNNEQFF
TRBV29-1,TRBJ2-7,CSAGGGTTYEQYF
TRBV7-9,TRBJ1-2,CASNQGQNYGYTF
TRBV20-1,TRBJ2-7,CSADRGLAGDEQYF
TRBV3-1,TRBJ1-2,CASSQDPLRDRLF
TRBV20-1,TRBJ2-5,CSAGRDNLGTQYF
TRBV28,TRBJ2-1,CASSFETGGVNEQFF
TRBV15,TRBJ1-3,CATSRDQGGISGNTIYF
TRBV5-1,TRBJ1-6,CASSLAPAGDGSPLHF
TRBV5-1,TRBJ1-1,CASSLGFTNTKAFF
TRBV5-1,TRBJ2-1,CASSLSSGLTYNEQFF
TRBV5-4,TRBJ1-1,CASSLGLVTEAFF
TRBV29-1,TRBJ2-3,CGHSGGGPGDTQYF
TRBV12-3/TRBV12-4,TRBJ2-5,CASSLAIGTSADF
TRBV20-1,TRBJ2-3,CSAKLVGDTQYF
TRBV7-8,TRBJ2-3,CASSSLALSRVDTQYF
TRBV28,TRBJ1-5,CASTQGIRNQPQHF
TRBV28,TRBJ2-7,CASSRPRKSYEQYF
TRBV27,TRBJ1-5,CASRAGRISNQPQHF
TRBV5-4,TRBJ2-3,CASSLAVQTDTQYF
TRBV20-1,TRBJ2-3,CSARRPGRRSDTQYF
TRBV4-1,TRBJ2-5,CASSQVGVPQYF
TRBV12-3/TRBV12-4,TRBJ2-1,CASSGQRGGPYNEQFF
TRBV24-1,TRBJ2-3,CATRRGPTDTQYF
TRBV7-2,TRBJ2-7,CASSPRGQGSSYEQYF
TRBV6-1,TRBJ2-1,CASSAGPREYNEQFF
TRBV7-6,TRBJ2-1,CASSAGTSGNEQFF
TRBV20-1,TRBJ1-5,CSAREGTEEQPQHF
TRBV10-2,TRBJ1-1,CASKGQGLSAEAFF
TRBV5-1,TRBJ2-1,CASSLQAGVGNEQFF
TRBV28,TRBJ2-1,CASSLWGDNEQFF
TRBV28,TRBJ1-1,CASRTGGTEAFF
TRBV7-2,TRBJ2-3,CASSFWRNTDTQYF
TRBV5-4,TRBJ1-1,CASSLRDNKTEAFF